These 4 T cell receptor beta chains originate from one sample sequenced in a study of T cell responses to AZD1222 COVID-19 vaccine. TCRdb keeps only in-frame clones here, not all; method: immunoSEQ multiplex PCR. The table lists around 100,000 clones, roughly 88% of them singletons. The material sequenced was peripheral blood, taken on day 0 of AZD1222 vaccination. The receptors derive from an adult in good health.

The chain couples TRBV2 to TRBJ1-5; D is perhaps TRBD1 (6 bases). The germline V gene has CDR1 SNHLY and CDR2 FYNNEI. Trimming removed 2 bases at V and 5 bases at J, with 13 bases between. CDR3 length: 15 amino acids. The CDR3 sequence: CASSEFGGDYQPQHF. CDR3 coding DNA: TGTGCCAGCAGTGAATTTGGGGGCGACTATCAGCCCCAGCATTTT.

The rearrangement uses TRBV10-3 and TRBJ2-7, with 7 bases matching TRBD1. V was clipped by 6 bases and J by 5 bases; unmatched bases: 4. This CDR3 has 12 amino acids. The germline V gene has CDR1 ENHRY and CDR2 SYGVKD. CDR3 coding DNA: TGTGCCATCAGGGGGACAGCCAACGAGCAGTACTTC. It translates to CAIRGTANEQYF.

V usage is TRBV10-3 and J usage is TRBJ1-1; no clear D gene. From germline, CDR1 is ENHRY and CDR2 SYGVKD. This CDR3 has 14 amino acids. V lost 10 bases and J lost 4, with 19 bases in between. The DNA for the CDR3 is TGTGCCACCACGCAAGCCTCGGACGTCACTGAAGCTTTCTTT. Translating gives CATTQASDVTEAFF.

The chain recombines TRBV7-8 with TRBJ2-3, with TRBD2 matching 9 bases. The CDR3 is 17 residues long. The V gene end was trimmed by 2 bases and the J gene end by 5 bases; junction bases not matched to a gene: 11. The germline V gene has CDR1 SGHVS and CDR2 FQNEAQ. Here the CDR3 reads CASSLNPAGGPGDTQYF. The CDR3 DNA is TGTGCCAGCAGCTTAAACCCCGCGGGGGGGCCGGGAGATACGCAGTATTTT.